The 15 T cell receptor beta chains below come from one sample, sequenced in a study of CD8 T cells in ankylosing spondylitis. TCRdb reanalysed the 5' RACE reads using MiXCR and keeps one entry per CDR3 protein. The table lists about 33,000 distinct CDR3 sequences, around 14% of them singletons. Specimen: blood. The receptors derive from a male donor with ankylosing spondylitis or in good health (not recorded which).

This chain links TRBV20-1 with TRBJ1-1; D is unclear. CDR1 is DFQATT, CDR2 SNEGSKA, per germline (reference sequence). CDR3 length: 11 amino acids. Here the CDR3 reads CSQDGNTEAFF. The CDR3 DNA reads as TGCAGCCAGGACGGGAACACTGAAGCTTTCTTT.

This clonotype was counted between two and nine times. The chain is built from TRBV6-5 and TRBJ2-1; 10 bases map to TRBD2. Looked up from germline, CDR1 is MNHEY and CDR2 is SVGAGI. The CDR3 runs 17 residues. V trimming: 5 bases; J trimming: 4 bases; junction bases outside the gene matches: 11. The CDR3 DNA sequence: TGTGCCAGCAGTCTTCATTCCGGGACTAGCGCATACAATGAGCAGTTCTTC. This codes for CASSLHSGTSAYNEQFF.

CDR3: CSASGMGGLNEQYF. The CDR3 nucleotides read TGCAGTGCTAGCGGAATGGGGGGGTTGAACGAGCAGTACTTC. The chain is built from TRBV20-1 and TRBJ2-7, with 7 bases that match TRBD2. CDR3 length: 14 residues. CDR1 and CDR2 from the germline V gene are DFQATT and SNEGSKA (reference sequence). V shed 3 bases and J 5 bases; nucleotides not matched to a gene: 10.

CDR3: CASVTGNPYEQYF. The CDR3 DNA is TGTGCCAGCGTCACAGGGAACCCCTACGAGCAGTACTTC. The chain is built from TRBV7-9 and TRBJ2-7; possibly TRBD1 for D (6 bases). V was shortened by 8 bases and J by 2 bases, with 13 bases between the two germline ends. CDR1 and CDR2 from the germline V gene are SEHNR and FQNEAQ (reference sequence). The CDR3 consists of 13 residues.

This clonotype has a count of ten or more. The DNA of the CDR3 is TGCAGCGCACTAGCGGGAGGCCCTCACGAGCAGTACTTC. Residues: CSALAGGPHEQYF. The rearrangement links TRBV20-1 to TRBJ2-7, with 12 bases matching TRBD2. Germline V lookup: CDR1 DFQATT, CDR2 SNEGSKA (reference sequence). This CDR3 region has 13 residues.

The V call is TRBV5-1, the J call TRBJ2-2; D perhaps matches TRBD1 (5 bases). Trimming took off 3 bases at V and 4 bases at J, with 10 bases between the two ends. Germline-derived CDR1 and CDR2 are SGHRS and YFSETQ. The CDR3 runs to 14 residues. The CDR3 reads CASSSDSFTGELFF. CDR3 in DNA: TGCGCCAGCAGCTCCGACAGTTTCACCGGGGAGCTGTTTTTT.

This clonotype was found a few times. DNA of the CDR3: TGTGCCAGCAGTTACGGGGCAGACACTGAAGCTTTCTTT. Translating it yields CASSYGADTEAFF. The V call is TRBV6-5, the J call TRBJ1-1, with D tentatively TRBD1 (5 bases). Germline V CDR1 and CDR2: MNHEY, SVGAGI. V was clipped by 2 bases and J by 3 bases, with 7 bases between them. CDR3 length: 13 amino acids.

CDR3 nucleotide sequence: TGTGCCATCAGCAGCGAGGGTATAGCCAAAAACATTCAGTACTTC. Translation gives CAISSEGIAKNIQYF. The chain employs TRBV10-3 and TRBJ2-4, with a possible D match to TRBD2 (5 bases). The V end lost 6 bases, the J end lost 0 bases, and 12 bases lay between the germline ends. CDR3 size: 15 residues. Per germline, CDR1 ENHRY and CDR2 SYGVKD.

This clonotype came up a few times. The chain couples TRBV7-9 to TRBJ2-2; D call uncertain. V dropped 5 bases and J dropped 6 bases, with 4 bases sitting between them. This CDR3 has 11 amino acids. Germline V CDR1 and CDR2: SEHNR, FQNEAQ (reference sequence). In DNA, the CDR3 is TGTGCCAGCAGCGACCCCGGGGAGCTGTTTTTT. Translating it yields CASSDPGELFF.

The rearrangement uses TRBV6-5 and TRBJ2-1; TRBD2 matches at 10 bases. Unmatched junction bases numbered 0, after V lost 4 bases and J lost 0 bases. Germline-derived CDR1 and CDR2 are MNHEY and SVGAGI. The CDR3 is 15 amino acids. This CDR3 reads CASSSSGSSYNEQFF. The CDR3 DNA reads as TGTGCCAGCAGTTCTAGCGGGAGCTCCTACAATGAGCAGTTCTTC.

This clonotype turned up a few times. The rearrangement uses TRBV20-1 and TRBJ2-3, with 13 bases that match TRBD2. Germline CDR1 is DFQATT and CDR2 is SNEGSKA (reference sequence). Trimming took 1 base from V and 0 from J; bases not matched to a gene: 7. CDR3 length: 18 residues. The CDR3 bases are TGCAGTGCTAGAGGCACTAGCGGGGGGGTTACTAGCACAGATACGCAGTATTTT. Protein product: CSARGTSGGVTSTDTQYF.

This clonotype has just a few counts. This sequence joins TRBV4-3 and TRBJ2-3, with D possibly being TRBD1 or TRBD2 (5 bases each). The CDR3 is 16 amino acids. Germline lookup yields CDR1 LGHNA and CDR2 YSLEER. With 0 bases removed from V and 5 bases from J, the gap between germline ends came to 15 bases. CDR3 sequence reads: CASSQEGRPNIDTQYF. CDR3 sequence (DNA): TGCGCCAGCAGCCAAGAGGGACGGCCCAACATAGATACGCAGTATTTT.

The rearrangement joins TRBV20-1 to TRBJ2-2; the D is unclear. V lost 1 base to trimming and J lost 4 bases, with 7 bases between them. CDR1 and CDR2 (germline): DFQATT, SNEGSKA (reference sequence). The CDR3 loop spans 13 amino acids. CDR3 in amino acids: CSARARATGELFF. The CDR3 DNA is TGCAGTGCTAGAGCCCGGGCCACCGGGGAGCTGTTTTTT.

Here the CDR3 DNA reads TGCAGTGCTAGAGGGGGGTTCCCCACAGATACGCAGTATTTT. It is translated as CSARGGFPTDTQYF. The chain has TRBV20-1 and TRBJ2-3; D could derive from TRBD1 or TRBD2 (5 bases each). The CDR3 covers 14 residues. Germline V CDR1 and CDR2: DFQATT, SNEGSKA (reference sequence). Trimming removed 1 base at V and 2 bases at J, with 10 bases between.

There are a few counts of this clonotype. CDR3 sequence: CASSLELAGAGTQYF. The CDR3 nucleotides read TGCGCCAGCAGCTTGGAACTAGCGGGGGCTGGTACGCAGTATTTT. The chain couples TRBV5-1 to TRBJ2-3; 11 bases map to TRBD2. Germline loops: CDR1 SGHRS, CDR2 YFSETQ. This CDR3 is 15 amino acids long. V was clipped by 0 bases and J by 8 bases; unmatched bases: 5.